This T cell receptor beta chain was sequenced for a study of blood T cell repertoires in COVID-19. Measured with immunoSEQ multiplex PCR; TCRdb has only the in-frame clones, and not every one. The sample shows approximately 59,000 clones, approximately 82% of them seen only once. The V gene lost 0 bases and the J gene lost 3 bases, with 15 bases spanning the gap. The CDR3 has 17 residues. Per the germline V gene, CDR1 is GTSNPN and CDR2 is SVGIG (reference sequence). Sequencing was performed on peripheral blood. This receptor was identified in a woman of 80 years or more with acute or convalescent COVID-19. The J gene is TRBJ1-6, the V gene TRBV30, with D perhaps matching TRBD1 (6 bases). CDR3 in amino acids: CAWSVGRGTDYNSPLHF. The CDR3 DNA is TGTGCCTGGAGTGTAGGCAGGGGCACAGACTATAATTCACCCCTCCACTTT.